Sequencing of this T cell receptor (beta chain) was carried out in a study of blood T cell repertoires in COVID-19. Study summary: Specimens from acute and convalescent COVID-19 originated in the United States, Italy and Spain. T cells, B-cell-depleted T cells, or PBMCs supplied cDNA or gDNA.

Method: immunoSEQ multiplex PCR; TCRdb's copy keeps in-frame clones and lacks some. Counted here are 65,000 to 80,000 clones, 82% occurring once; the ten biggest clones make up 25% to 30%. Unmatched junction bases numbered 3, after V lost 4 bases and J lost 4 bases. This CDR3 contains 13 residues. The sequence derives from a human donor in a cohort sampled during active COVID-19. Specimen: peripheral blood. The chain recombines TRBV12-3 or TRBV12-4 with TRBJ1-2, with 7 nucleotides matching TRBD1. CDR3 DNA sequence: TGTGCCAGCAGTTGGACAGGAAGCTATGGCTACACCTTC. Its protein product is CASSWTGSYGYTF.